This T cell receptor (beta chain) emerged from a study of T cell responses to AZD1222 COVID-19 vaccine. Overall study findings and caveats: The study sampled repertoires only after the peak T cell response. It should be noted that donors were predominantly white British and more often female, and clonal diversity was possibly underestimated.

The repertoire was sequenced with immunoSEQ multiplex PCR; TCRdb's copy has only in-frame clones and lacks some. The repertoire holds approximately 92,000 clones, 65% to 90% seen once, with about 9.4% in the top ten. In the case of this clone: Its antigen is not known.

CDR1 is SGHAT and CDR2 is FQNNGV in the germline V gene. Trimming left V 2 bases short and J 3 bases short, with 4 bases between. The CDR3 is made up of 13 amino acids. The rearrangement links TRBV11-2 to TRBJ2-2; no firm D call. The clonotype originates from an adult in good health. Sequences were derived from peripheral blood, sampled on day 0 of AZD1222 vaccination. The CDR3 nucleotides are TGTGCCAGCAGCTTAATGTACACCGGGGAGCTGTTTTTT. The encoded protein is CASSLMYTGELFF.